A selection of T cell receptor beta chains follows, all from one sample in a study of patients and donors after allogeneic stem cell transplantation. TCRdb passed the RT-PCR reads through MiXCR, listing each CDR3 protein once. The sample contains fewer than 30,000 distinct CDR3 sequences, around 7.4% of which appear only once. Sequenced material: blood, either unsorted or a sorted T cell fraction (not recorded which). Receptor source: a human donor who was either an allogeneic HSCT recipient or a stem cell or donor lymphocyte infusion donor (not recorded which). It is not recorded whose cells these are; they may come from a transplant donor. Each CDR3 is given with its conserved first and last residue. D genes are given only for firm matches. Expanded clones are given a class, and other clones once, few, many or no size at all.

few	TRBJ2-3	TRBV5-1	TRBD1	CASSGQGLFDTQYF	TGCGCCAGCAGCGGACAGGGGCTTTTTGATACGCAGTATTTT
many	TRBJ2-1	TRBV7-9	-	CASSPPGEPSYNEQFF	TGTGCCAGCAGCCCACCCGGGGAGCCCTCCTACAATGAGCAGTTCTTC
many	TRBJ2-4	TRBV3-1	-	CASSQVNIQYF	TGTGCCAGCAGCCAAGTGAACATTCAGTACTTC
few	TRBJ2-7	TRBV7-6	-	CASSLQPGSSYEQYF	TGTGCCAGCAGCTTACAGCCGGGAAGTTCCTACGAGCAGTACTTC
-	TRBJ2-7	TRBV7-8	-	CASSLGPGSFWEQYF	TGTGCCAGCAGCTTAGGGCCAGGATCGTTCTGGGAGCAGTACTTC
many	TRBJ2-2	TRBV6-1	-	CASSPPLGSVGAGELFF	TGTGCCAGCAGTCCCCCCTTGGGATCAGTGGGAGCTGGGGAGCTGTTTTTT
-	TRBJ1-2	TRBV4-1	-	CASSQETRSYGYTF	TGCGCCAGCAGCCAAGAGACACGGAGTTATGGCTACACCTTC
many	TRBJ2-1	TRBV4-1	TRBD2	CASSQGLAGVYNEQFF	TGCGCCAGCAGCCAAGGACTAGCGGGAGTGTACAATGAGCAGTTCTTC
many	TRBJ1-2	TRBV27	TRBD1	CASSSRQGGYTF	TGTGCCAGCAGTTCTCGACAGGGTGGCTACACCTTC
few	TRBJ2-7	TRBV5-1	-	CASSYLTGDYEQYF	TGCGCCAGCAGCTACCTGACAGGAGACTACGAGCAGTACTTC
-	TRBJ1-5	TRBV28	-	CASSPPIGGGGNQPQHF	TGTGCCAGCAGCCCCCCGATCGGGGGGGGGGGCAATCAGCCCCAGCATTTT
many	TRBJ1-1	TRBV11-1	TRBD1	CASSLDPGTGGSGTEAFF	TGTGCCAGCAGCTTAGACCCCGGGACAGGGGGCTCGGGCACTGAAGCTTTCTTT
many	TRBJ2-7	TRBV14	-	CASSQAHVPYFTYEQYF	TGTGCCAGCAGCCAAGCCCATGTCCCCTACTTCACCTACGAGCAGTACTTC
-	TRBJ1-1	TRBV6-5	-	CASSYSPADYTEAFF	TGTGCCAGCAGTTACTCCCCCGCGGATTACACTGAAGCTTTCTTT